Reported below is one T cell receptor (beta chain). The specificity of this receptor is unknown. Nothing much larger sits one base from this clone, and base qualities are not available. The data are from a study of OX40 agonist ivuxolimab in advanced cancers. For the wider study: The costimulatory receptor OX40 (CD134) was targeted by ivuxolimab, a fully human IgG2 agonistic monoclonal antibody. Intravenous ivuxolimab was administered to patients every 2 weeks at six dose levels: 0.01, 0.1, 0.3, 1.5, 3 and 10 mg/kg. Three dose-escalation patients achieved partial responses, one with hepatocellular carcinoma and two with cutaneous melanoma. Patients were allowed to have had prior anti-PD-1, anti-PD-L1 or anti-CTLA-4 therapy, and around 40% of the dose-escalation patients had previously received checkpoint inhibitors. Peripheral TCRbeta sequencing aimed to test whether ivuxolimab altered TCR sequence diversity and caused clonal T-cell expansion. Of the approximately 50 patients in dose escalation, some 20 had hepatocellular carcinoma, some 15 had melanoma, 9 had renal cell carcinoma and 9 had head and neck cancer. The paper covers the monotherapy dose-escalation part of the phase I ivuxolimab trial, which included N of about 56 patients. In the dose-escalation cohort, 65% to 90% of patients were male, and the mean age was approximately 55 years, with a range of about 20 to 90. The study at large found these results: Partial responders in the 0.1-3.0 mg/kg groups had among the lowest normalized peripheral clonal expansion, especially among CD8+ T cells. Low levels of normalized T-cell clonal expansion were also seen in some patients who did not respond. Clonal expansion of both CD4+ and CD8+ blood T cells was observed from baseline to week 6 at doses 0.1 to 3.0 mg/kg. After ivuxolimab, expanded clones were on average more numerous among CD8+ T cells than among CD4+ T cells. Which antigens the clonally expanded peripheral T cells were specific for was not determined.

Patients with autoimmune disease history or receiving systemic immunosuppression were excluded from the trial. In every dose cohort, peripheral blood was drawn for TCR sequencing at baseline, cycle 4 day 1, and cycle 7 day 1. Samples were obtained from an open-label, multicenter, first-in-human phase I dose-escalation trial of ivuxolimab. Adults with locally advanced or metastatic head and neck squamous cell, hepatocellular, melanoma or renal cell carcinoma were enrolled in the trial. CD4+ and CD8+ T cells were sorted separately from peripheral blood before TCR sequencing. The junction carries 10 bases between V and J, which are trimmed by 1 base and 2 bases respectively. CDR1 SGHKS and CDR2 YYEKEE were looked up in the germline V gene (reference sequence). Spanning cysteine to phenylalanine, the CDR3 consists of 14 amino acids. Only the CDR3 DNA is retained, 42 bases long and in frame from the first base.

Genomic DNA was extracted from sorted cells for sequencing of the TCRbeta CDR3 region. The immunoSEQ Assay was used to sequence the TCRbeta CDR3 regions. TCRdb mirrors the immuneACCESS table, restricted to in-frame sequences. Some clones are absent from its copies; in checked studies, under half trace to an unresolved V gene, and the reason for the others is unknown. This sample gives about 71,000 clones in total; about 84% of them show up just once. 0.4% to 0.55% of the sample lies in the top ten. The sample was CD4+ or CD8+ T cells sorted from blood, taken in a trial of the OX40 agonist ivuxolimab. The chain employs TRBV5-5 and TRBJ2-7, with an unclear D gene assignment. The sequence was collected from an adult with an advanced solid tumor such as melanoma, head and neck, liver or kidney cancer. The CDR3 region: CASSLWAAAYEQYF. The nucleotide sequence reads as follows: TGTGCCAGCAGCTTGTGGGCAGCCGCCTACGAGCAGTACTTC.